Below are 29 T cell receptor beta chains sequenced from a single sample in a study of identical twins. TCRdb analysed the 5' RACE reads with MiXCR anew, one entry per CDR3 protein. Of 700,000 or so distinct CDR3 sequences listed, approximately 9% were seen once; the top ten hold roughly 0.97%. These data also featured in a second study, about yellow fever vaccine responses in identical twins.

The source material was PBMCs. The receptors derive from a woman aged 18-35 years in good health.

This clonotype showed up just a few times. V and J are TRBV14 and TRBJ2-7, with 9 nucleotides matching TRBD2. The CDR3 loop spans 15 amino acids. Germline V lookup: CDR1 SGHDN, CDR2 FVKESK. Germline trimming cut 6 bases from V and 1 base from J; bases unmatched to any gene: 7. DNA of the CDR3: TGTGCCAGCAGTGATAGCGGGAGAGGGTCCTACGAGCAGTACTTC. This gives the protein CASSDSGRGSYEQYF.

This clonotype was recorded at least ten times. CDR3 residues: CSVESGKAFF. CDR3 DNA sequence: TGCAGCGTTGAATCGGGGAAAGCTTTCTTT. The chain couples TRBV29-1 to TRBJ1-1; no clear D gene. V was shortened by 2 bases and J by 9 bases, with 7 bases between the two germline ends. This CDR3 has 10 amino acids. Germline V CDR1 and CDR2: SQVTM, ANQGSEA.

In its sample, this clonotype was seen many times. The CDR3 loop reads CASMVGWVYNEQFF. For the CDR3, the DNA is TGTGCCAGCATGGTCGGATGGGTCTACAATGAGCAGTTCTTC. V and J are TRBV12-3 or TRBV12-4 and TRBJ2-1; D is ambiguous. The CDR3 has 14 residues. V lost 7 bases and J 3 bases, leaving 13 bases between the germline ends.

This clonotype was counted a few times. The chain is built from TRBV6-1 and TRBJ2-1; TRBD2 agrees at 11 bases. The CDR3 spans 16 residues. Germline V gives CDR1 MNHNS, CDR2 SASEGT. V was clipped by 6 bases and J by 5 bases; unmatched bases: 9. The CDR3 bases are TGTGCCAGCAGAGATTCCCCGGGACTAGCGGACAATGAGCAGTTCTTC. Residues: CASRDSPGLADNEQFF.

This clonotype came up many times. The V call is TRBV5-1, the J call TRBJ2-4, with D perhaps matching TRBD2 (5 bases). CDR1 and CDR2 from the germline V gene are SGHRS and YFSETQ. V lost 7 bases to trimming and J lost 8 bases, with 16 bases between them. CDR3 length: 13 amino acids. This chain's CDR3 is CASSEDWDDIQYF. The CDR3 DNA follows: TGCGCCAGCTCTGAGGACTGGGATGACATTCAGTACTTC. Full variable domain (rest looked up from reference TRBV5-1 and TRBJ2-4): KAGVTQTPRYLIKTRGQQVTLSCSPISGHRSVSWYQQTPGQGLQFLFEYFSETQRNKGNFPGRFSGRQFSNSRSEMNVSTLELGDSALYLCASSEDWDDIQYFGAGTRLSVL.

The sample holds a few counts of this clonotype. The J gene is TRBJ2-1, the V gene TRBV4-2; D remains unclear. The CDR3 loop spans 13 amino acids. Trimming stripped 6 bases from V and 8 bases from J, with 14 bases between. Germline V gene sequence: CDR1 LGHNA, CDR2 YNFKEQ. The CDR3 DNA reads TGTGCCAGCAGTCAGACTCCGAGGTATGAGCAGTTCTTC. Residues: CASSQTPRYEQFF.

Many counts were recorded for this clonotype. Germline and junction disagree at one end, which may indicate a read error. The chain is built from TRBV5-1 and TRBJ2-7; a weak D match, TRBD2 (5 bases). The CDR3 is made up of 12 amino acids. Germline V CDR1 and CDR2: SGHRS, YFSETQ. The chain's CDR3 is CASSPRGYEQYF. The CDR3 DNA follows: TGTGCCAGCAGTCCCCGGGGCTACGAGCAGTACTTC. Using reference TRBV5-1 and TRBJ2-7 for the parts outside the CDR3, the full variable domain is KAGVTQTPRYLIKTRGQQVTLSCSPISGHRSVSWYQQTPGQGLQFLFEYFSETQRNKGNFPGRFSGRQFSNSRSEMNVSTLELGDSALYLCASSPRGYEQYFGPGTRLTVT.

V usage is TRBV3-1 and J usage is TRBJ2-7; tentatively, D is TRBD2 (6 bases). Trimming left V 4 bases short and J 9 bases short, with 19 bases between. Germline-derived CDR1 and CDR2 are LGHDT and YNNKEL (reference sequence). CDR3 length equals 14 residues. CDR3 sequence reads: CASSRRLVSDVQYF. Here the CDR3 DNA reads TGTGCCAGCAGCCGAAGACTAGTTTCAGACGTGCAGTACTTC.

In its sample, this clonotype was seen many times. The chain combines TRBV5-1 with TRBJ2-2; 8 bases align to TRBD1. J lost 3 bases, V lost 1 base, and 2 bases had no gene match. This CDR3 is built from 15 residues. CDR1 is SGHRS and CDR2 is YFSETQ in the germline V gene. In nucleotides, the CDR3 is TGCGCCAGCAGCTTGACAGGGGGGCACACCGGGGAGCTGTTTTTT. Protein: CASSLTGGHTGELFF.

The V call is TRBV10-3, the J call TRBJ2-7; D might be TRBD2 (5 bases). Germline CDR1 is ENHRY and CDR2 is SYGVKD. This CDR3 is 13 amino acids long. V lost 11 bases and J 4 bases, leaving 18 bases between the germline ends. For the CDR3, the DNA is TGTGCCTCCCTGCCGGACTCTTCATACGAGCAGTACTTC. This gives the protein CASLPDSSYEQYF.

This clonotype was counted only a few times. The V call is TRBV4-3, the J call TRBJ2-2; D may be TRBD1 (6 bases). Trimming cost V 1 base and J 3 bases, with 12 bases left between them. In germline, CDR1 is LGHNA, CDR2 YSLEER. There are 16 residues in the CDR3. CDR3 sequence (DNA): TGCGCCAGCAGCCAAGGACAGAAGGGGGACACCGGGGAGCTGTTTTTT. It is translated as CASSQGQKGDTGELFF.

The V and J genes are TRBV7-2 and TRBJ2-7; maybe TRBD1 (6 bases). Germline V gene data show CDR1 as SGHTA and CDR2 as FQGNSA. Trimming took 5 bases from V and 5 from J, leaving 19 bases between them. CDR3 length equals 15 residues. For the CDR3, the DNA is TGTGCCAGCAGCCCTATGACAGGAGCTGGCCACGAGCAGTACTTC. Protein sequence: CASSPMTGAGHEQYF.

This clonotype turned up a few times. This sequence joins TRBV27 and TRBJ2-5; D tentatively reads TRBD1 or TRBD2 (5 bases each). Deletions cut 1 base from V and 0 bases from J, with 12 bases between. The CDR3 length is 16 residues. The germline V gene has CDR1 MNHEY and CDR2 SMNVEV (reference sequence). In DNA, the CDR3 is TGTGCCAGCAGTTTATTGAGGGGAGTGGACCAAGAGACCCAGTACTTC. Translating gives CASSLLRGVDQETQYF.

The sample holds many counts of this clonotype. CDR3 sequence (DNA): TGTGCCAGCAGTTTAGGCGGGACAGGGGGGGGAGAGACCCAGTACTTC. This codes for CASSLGGTGGGETQYF. The chain employs TRBV28 and TRBJ2-5; 11 nucleotides match TRBD1. J was trimmed by 4 bases and V by 2 bases; bases with no gene match: 6. The length of the CDR3 is 16 residues. The germline CDR1 and CDR2 sequences are MDHEN and SYDVKM.

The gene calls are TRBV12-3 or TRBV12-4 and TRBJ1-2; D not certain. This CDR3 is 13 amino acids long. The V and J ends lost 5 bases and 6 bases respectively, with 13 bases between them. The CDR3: CASSPSHGNGYTF. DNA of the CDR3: TGTGCCAGCAGTCCCTCCCACGGTAATGGCTACACCTTC.

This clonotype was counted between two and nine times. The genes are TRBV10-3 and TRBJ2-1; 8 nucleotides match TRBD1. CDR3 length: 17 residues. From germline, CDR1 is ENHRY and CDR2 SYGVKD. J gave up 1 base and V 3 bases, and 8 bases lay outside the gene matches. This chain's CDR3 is CAISDRIDRGSYNEQFF. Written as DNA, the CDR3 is TGTGCCATCAGTGATCGCATCGACAGGGGATCCTACAATGAGCAGTTCTTC.

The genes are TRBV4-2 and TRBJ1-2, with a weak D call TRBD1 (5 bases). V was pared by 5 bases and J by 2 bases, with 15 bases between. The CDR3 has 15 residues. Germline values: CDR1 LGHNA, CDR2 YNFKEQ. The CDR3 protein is CASSLSRDGNYGYTF. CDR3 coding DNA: TGTGCCAGCAGCTTAAGCAGGGACGGGAACTATGGCTACACCTTC.

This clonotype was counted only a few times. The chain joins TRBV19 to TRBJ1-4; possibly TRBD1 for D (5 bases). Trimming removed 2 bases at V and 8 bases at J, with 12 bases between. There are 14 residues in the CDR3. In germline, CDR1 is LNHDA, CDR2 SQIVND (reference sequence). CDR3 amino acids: CASSISGAREKLFF. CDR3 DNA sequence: TGTGCCAGTAGTATATCCGGGGCCCGGGAAAAACTGTTTTTT.

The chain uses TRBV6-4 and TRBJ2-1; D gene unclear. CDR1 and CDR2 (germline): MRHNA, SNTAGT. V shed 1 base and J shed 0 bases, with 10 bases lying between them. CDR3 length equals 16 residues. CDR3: CASSDFSFSSYNEQFF. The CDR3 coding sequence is TGTGCCAGCAGTGACTTTTCGTTCAGCTCCTACAATGAGCAGTTCTTC.

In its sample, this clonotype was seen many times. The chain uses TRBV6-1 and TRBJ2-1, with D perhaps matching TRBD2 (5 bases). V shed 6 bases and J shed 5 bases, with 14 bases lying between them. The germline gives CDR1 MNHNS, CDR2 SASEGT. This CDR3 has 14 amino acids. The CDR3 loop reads CASRGQQTNNEQFF. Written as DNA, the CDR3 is TGTGCCAGCAGAGGCCAGCAGACTAACAATGAGCAGTTCTTC.

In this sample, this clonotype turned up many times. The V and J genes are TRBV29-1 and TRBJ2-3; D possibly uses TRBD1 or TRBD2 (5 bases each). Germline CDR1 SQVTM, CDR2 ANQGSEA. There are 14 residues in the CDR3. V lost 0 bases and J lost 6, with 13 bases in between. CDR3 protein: CSVEEPGLLDTQYF. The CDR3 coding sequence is TGCAGCGTTGAAGAACCGGGGCTATTGGATACGCAGTATTTT.

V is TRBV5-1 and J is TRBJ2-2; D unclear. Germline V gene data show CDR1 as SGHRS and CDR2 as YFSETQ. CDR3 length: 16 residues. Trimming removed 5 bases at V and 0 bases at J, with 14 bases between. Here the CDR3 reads CASSPEALANTGELFF. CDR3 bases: TGCGCCAGCAGTCCCGAGGCCCTCGCGAACACCGGGGAGCTGTTTTTT. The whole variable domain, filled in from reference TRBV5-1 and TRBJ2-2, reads KAGVTQTPRYLIKTRGQQVTLSCSPISGHRSVSWYQQTPGQGLQFLFEYFSETQRNKGNFPGRFSGRQFSNSRSEMNVSTLELGDSALYLCASSPEALANTGELFFGEGSRLTVL.

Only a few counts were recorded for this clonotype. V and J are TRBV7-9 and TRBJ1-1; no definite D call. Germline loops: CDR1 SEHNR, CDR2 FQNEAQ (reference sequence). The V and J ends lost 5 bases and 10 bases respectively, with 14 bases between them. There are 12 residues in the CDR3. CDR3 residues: CASSPISSGAFF. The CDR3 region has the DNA TGTGCCAGCAGCCCGATCAGTAGTGGAGCTTTCTTT.

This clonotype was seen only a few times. The CDR3 spells CASSSKGGRGNEQFF. The CDR3 DNA reads TGTGCCAGCAGTAGCAAAGGGGGCCGAGGCAATGAGCAGTTCTTC. V usage is TRBV27 and J usage is TRBJ2-1, with TRBD1 matching over 7 bases. The germline V gene has CDR1 MNHEY and CDR2 SMNVEV (reference sequence). Losses at the gene ends were 5 bases for V and 6 bases for J; bases not matched to a gene: 10. This CDR3 has 15 residues.

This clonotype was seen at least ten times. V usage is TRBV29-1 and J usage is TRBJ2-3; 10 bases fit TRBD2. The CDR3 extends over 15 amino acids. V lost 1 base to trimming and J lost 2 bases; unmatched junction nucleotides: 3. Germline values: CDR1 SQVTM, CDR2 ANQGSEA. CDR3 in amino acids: CSVEASGGPTDTQYF. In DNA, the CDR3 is TGCAGCGTTGAAGCTAGCGGGGGCCCCACAGATACGCAGTATTTT.

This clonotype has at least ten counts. The CDR3 sequence is CASSLLAGESSYEQYF. The CDR3 DNA reads as TGTGCCAGCAGTCTACTGGCGGGGGAAAGCTCCTACGAGCAGTACTTC. This rearrangement joins TRBV3-1 to TRBJ2-7, with 7 bases fitting TRBD2. Germline V lookup: CDR1 LGHDT, CDR2 YNNKEL (reference sequence). This CDR3 comprises 16 residues. Trimming at V came to 6 bases and at J to 0 bases, leaving 11 bases not matched to a gene.

This CDR3 reads CSAREFRGASGELFF. CDR3 in DNA: TGCAGTGCTAGAGAGTTTCGGGGGGCTTCCGGGGAGCTGTTTTTT. The chain combines TRBV20-1 with TRBJ2-2; perhaps TRBD2 as D (7 bases). The CDR3 loop spans 15 amino acids. V lost 0 bases, J lost 6 bases, and 14 bases lay in between. Germline V CDR1 and CDR2: DFQATT, SNEGSKA (reference sequence).

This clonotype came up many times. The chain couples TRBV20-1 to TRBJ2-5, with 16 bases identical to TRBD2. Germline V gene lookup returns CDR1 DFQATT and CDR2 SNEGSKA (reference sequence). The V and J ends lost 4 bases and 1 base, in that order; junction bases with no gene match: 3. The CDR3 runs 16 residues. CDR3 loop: CSAKGLAGGLQETQYF. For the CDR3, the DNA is TGCAGTGCTAAGGGACTAGCGGGGGGGCTCCAAGAGACCCAGTACTTC.

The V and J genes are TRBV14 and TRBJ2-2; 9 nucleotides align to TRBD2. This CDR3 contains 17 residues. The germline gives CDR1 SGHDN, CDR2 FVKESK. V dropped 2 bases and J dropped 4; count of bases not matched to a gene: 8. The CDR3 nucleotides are TGTGCCAGCAGCCAAAGAGCGGGAGGCGCAGGCACCGGGGAGCTGTTTTTT. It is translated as CASSQRAGGAGTGELFF.